The sequence of this TCR beta chain was determined in a study of cytomegalovirus exposure and HLA in healthy donors. Notes on the study in general: The Asian-associated ancestry cluster reportedly had fewer N-insertions than the 666-donor mean in a later analysis. Another analysis was done later, and it associated fewer than 20,000 TCR beta sequences with HLA alleles at 0.05 false discovery rate.

On this clone itself: Its antigen is currently unknown.

The junction had 12 bases not matched to a gene; V was cut back by 4 bases and J by 9 bases. CDR3 size: 15 residues. The germline gives CDR1 SGDLS, CDR2 YYNGEE. The PCR made use of 60 Vbeta and 13 Jbeta primers. Data came from immunoSEQ multiplex PCR; TCRdb stores just in-frame clones and leaves some out. The sample shows 130,000 or so clones, 60% to 85% of them seen only once. This rearrangement joins TRBV9 to TRBJ2-1, with 8 bases that match TRBD2. The source material was PBMCs. The receptor comes from a woman aged 35 to 49 in good health and CMV-seropositive. CDR3 bases: TGTGCCAGCAGCATTGGGACTAGTCCGCAGGCTGAGCAGTTCTTC. It yields the protein CASSIGTSPQAEQFF. The variable domain in full, completed from reference TRBV9 and TRBJ2-1, reads DSGVTQTPKHLITATGQRVTLRCSPRSGDLSVYWYQQSLDQGLQFLIQYYNGEERAKGNILERFSAQQFPDLHSELNLSSLELGDSALYFCASSIGTSPQAEQFFGPGTRLTVL.